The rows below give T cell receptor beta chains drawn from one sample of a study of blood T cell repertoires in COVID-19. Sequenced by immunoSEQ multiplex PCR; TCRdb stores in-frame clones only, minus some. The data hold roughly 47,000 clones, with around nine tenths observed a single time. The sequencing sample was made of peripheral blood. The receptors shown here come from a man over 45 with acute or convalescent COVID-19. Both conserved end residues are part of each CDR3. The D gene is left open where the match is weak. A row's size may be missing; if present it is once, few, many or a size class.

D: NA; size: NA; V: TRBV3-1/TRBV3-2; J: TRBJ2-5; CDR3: CASSVMRSYQETQYF; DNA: TGTGCCAGCAGCGTAATGCGGTCGTACCAAGAGACCCAGTACTTC
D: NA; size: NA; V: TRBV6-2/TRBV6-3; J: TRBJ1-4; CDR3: CASSSLATNEKLFF; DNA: TGTGCCAGCAGTTCGCTAGCAACTAATGAAAAACTGTTTTTT
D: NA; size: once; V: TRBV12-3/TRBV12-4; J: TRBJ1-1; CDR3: CASSLNSETEAFF; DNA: TGTGCCAGCAGTTTGAACAGTGAGACTGAAGCTTTCTTT
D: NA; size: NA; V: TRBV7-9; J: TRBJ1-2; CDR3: CASSLSWQRGEGYTF; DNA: TGTGCCAGCAGCTTATCCTGGCAGAGAGGAGAGGGCTACACCTTC
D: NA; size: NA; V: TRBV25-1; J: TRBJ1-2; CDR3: CASSGGDLNYGYTF; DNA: TGTGCCAGCAGTGGGGGGGATTTAAACTATGGCTACACCTTC
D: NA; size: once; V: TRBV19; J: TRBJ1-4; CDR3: CASRRRENEKLFF; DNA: TGTGCCAGTAGGAGACGGGAAAATGAAAAACTGTTTTTT
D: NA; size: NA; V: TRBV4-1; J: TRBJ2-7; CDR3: CASSQDLGVLAYEQYF; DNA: TGCGCCAGCAGCCAAGATTTAGGAGTCCTAGCTTACGAGCAGTACTTC
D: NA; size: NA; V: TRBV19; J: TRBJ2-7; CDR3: CASSTGRSEQYF; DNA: TGTGCCAGTAGTACCGGGAGAAGCGAGCAGTACTTC
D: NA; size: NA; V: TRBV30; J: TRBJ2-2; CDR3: CAWSRGFGTGELFF; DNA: TGTGCCTGGAGTCGAGGGTTCGGGACCGGGGAGCTGTTTTTT
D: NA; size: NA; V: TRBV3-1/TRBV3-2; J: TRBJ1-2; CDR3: CASTPNQGSGYGYTF; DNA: TGTGCCAGCACTCCGAACCAGGGCAGTGGCTATGGCTACACCTTC
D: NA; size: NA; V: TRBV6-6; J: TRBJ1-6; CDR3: CASSYLTSGNSPLHF; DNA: TGTGCCAGCAGTTATCTTACTTCAGGGAATTCACCCCTCCACTTT
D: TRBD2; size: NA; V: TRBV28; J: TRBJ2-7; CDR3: CASSSPAGVAYEQYF; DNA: TGTGCCAGCAGCTCACCTGCGGGGGTCGCCTACGAGCAGTACTTC
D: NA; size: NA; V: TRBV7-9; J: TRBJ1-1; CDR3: CASSVNTEAFF; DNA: TGTGCCAGCAGTGTAAACACTGAAGCTTTCTTT
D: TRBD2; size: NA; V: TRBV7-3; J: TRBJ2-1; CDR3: CASSPYLLAGVQNEQFF; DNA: TGTGCCAGCAGCCCCTACTTGCTAGCGGGAGTACAAAATGAGCAGTTCTTC
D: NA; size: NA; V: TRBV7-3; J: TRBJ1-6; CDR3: CASSLWGVENTPLHF; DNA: TGTGCCAGCAGCTTATGGGGAGTCGAGAATACACCCCTCCACTTT
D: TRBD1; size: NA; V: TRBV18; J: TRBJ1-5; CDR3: CASSAGQGAALNQPQHF; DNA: TGTGCCAGCTCAGCTGGACAGGGGGCCGCCCTCAATCAGCCCCAGCATTTT
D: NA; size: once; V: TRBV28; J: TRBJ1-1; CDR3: CASRISGGTEAFF; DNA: TGTGCCAGCAGGATCAGTGGGGGGACTGAAGCTTTCTTT
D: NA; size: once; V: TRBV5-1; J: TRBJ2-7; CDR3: CASSLAVAASSYEQYF; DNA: TGCGCCAGCAGCTTGGCAGTCGCCGCAAGCTCCTACGAGCAGTACTTC
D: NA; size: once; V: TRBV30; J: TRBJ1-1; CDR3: CAWIAFRRRAFF; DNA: TGTGCCTGGATTGCTTTTAGGAGGAGGGCTTTCTTT
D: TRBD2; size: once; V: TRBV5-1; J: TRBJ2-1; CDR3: CASSFSGSQNNEQFF; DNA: TGCGCCAGCAGCTTTAGCGGGAGCCAAAACAATGAGCAGTTCTTC
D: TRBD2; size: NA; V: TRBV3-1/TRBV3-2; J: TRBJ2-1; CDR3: CASSQGGTSFVNEQFF; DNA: TGTGCCAGCAGCCAAGGTGGGACTAGCTTTGTTAATGAGCAGTTCTTC
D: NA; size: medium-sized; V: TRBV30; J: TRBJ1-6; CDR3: CAWRDSNNSPLHF; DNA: TGTGCCTGGAGGGACAGCAATAATTCACCCCTCCACTTT
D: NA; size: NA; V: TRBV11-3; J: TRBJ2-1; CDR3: CASRGHKVRCPHNEQFF; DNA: TGTGCCAGCAGGGGGCATAAGGTGAGGTGTCCCCACAATGAGCAGTTCTTC
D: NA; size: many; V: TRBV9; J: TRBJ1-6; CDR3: CASSERVDFSYNSPLHF; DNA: TGTGCCAGCAGCGAGCGGGTGGATTTCTCCTATAATTCACCCCTCCACTTT
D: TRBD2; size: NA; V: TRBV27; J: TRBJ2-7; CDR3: CASRPRGGRHEQYF; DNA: TGTGCCAGCAGACCGCGGGGGGGTAGACACGAGCAGTACTTC
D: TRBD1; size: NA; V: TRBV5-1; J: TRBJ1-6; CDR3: CASSLRGQSSYNSPLHF; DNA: TGCGCCAGCAGCTTGAGGGGACAGAGCTCCTATAATTCACCCCTCCACTTT
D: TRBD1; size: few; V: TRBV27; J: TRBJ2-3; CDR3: CASTRTGSYWSTDTQYF; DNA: TGTGCCAGCACCCGGACAGGCTCTTATTGGAGCACAGATACGCAGTATTTT
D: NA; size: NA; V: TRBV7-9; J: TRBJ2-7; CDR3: CASSLYRVGDEQYF; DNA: TGTGCCAGCAGCTTATATAGGGTCGGGGACGAGCAGTACTTC
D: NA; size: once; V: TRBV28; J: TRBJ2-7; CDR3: CASSSYLYRSYEQYF; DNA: TGTGCCAGCAGTTCCTACCTTTACCGGTCCTACGAGCAGTACTTC
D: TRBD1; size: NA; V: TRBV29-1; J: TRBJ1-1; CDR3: CSVDKKGAWNTEAFF; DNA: TGCAGCGTTGACAAAAAGGGGGCGTGGAACACTGAAGCTTTCTTT
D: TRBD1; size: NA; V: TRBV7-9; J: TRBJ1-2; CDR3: CASSLENRGGYTF; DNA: TGTGCCAGCAGCTTAGAGAACAGGGGTGGCTACACCTTC
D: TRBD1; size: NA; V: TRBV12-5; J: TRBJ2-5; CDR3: CASGSGQVVETQYF; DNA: TGTGCTAGTGGTTCCGGACAGGTAGTCGAGACCCAGTACTTC
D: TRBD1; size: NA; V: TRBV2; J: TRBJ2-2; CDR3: CASRADRVNGELFF; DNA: TGTGCCAGCAGGGCTGACAGGGTTAACGGGGAGCTGTTTTTT
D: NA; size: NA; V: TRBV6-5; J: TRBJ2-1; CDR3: CASSRDSSSYNEQFF; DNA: TGTGCCAGCAGCAGGGACTCCTCCTCCTACAATGAGCAGTTCTTC
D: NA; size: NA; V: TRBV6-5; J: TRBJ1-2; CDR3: CASSPSQGRGYTF; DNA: TGTGCCAGCAGTCCGTCACAGGGACGTGGCTACACCTTC
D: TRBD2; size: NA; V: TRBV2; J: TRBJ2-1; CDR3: CASSEDSRTSGRVGSYNEQFF; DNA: TGTGCCAGCAGTGAAGACAGCCGGACTAGCGGGAGGGTCGGCTCCTACAATGAGCAGTTCTTC
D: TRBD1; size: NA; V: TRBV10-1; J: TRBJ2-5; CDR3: CASSEDPGGTQYF; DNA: TGCGCCAGCAGTGAAGACCCAGGGGGGACCCAGTACTTC
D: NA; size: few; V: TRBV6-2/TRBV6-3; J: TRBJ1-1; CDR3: CASSQQGWNTEAFF; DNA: TGTGCCAGCAGTCAGCAGGGGTGGAACACTGAAGCTTTCTTT
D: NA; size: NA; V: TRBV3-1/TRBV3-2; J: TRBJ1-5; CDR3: CASSRGLSNQPQHF; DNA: TGTGCCAGCAGCCGCGGGCTTAGCAATCAGCCCCAGCATTTT
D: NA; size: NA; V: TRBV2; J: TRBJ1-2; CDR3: CASREQVDYGYTF; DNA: TGTGCCAGCAGAGAACAGGTTGATTATGGCTACACCTTC
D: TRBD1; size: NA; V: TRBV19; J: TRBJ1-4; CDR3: CASSLPGTGVEKLFF; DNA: TGTGCCAGTAGTCTCCCCGGGACAGGGGTCGAAAAACTGTTTTTT